The source of this TCR beta chain is a study of blood T cell repertoires in COVID-19. The V segment lost 2 bases and the J segment 2 bases; nucleotides outside the gene matches: 0. From germline, CDR1 is KGHSH and CDR2 LQKENI. CDR3 size: 14 residues. Assay: immunoSEQ multiplex PCR; the TCRdb copy retains only in-frame clones and omits some. The top ten clones hold approximately 2.5% of a sample with roughly 50,000 clones, 85% to 90% of them seen once. The receptor was isolated from a woman older than 75 with COVID-19, enrolled during active disease. Input material: peripheral blood. The chain carries TRBV18 and TRBJ1-5; the match to TRBD1 covers 7 bases. Written as DNA, the CDR3 is TGTGCCAGCTCACCAGGACAGGGCAATCAGCCCCAGCATTTT. It is translated as CASSPGQGNQPQHF.